Sequencing of this TCR beta chain was carried out in a study of OX40 agonist ivuxolimab in advanced cancers. Study-wide background: The patients got ivuxolimab, which is an agonistic anti-OX40 (CD134) antibody.

Study conclusions and caveats: Clonal expansion was seen in CD4+ and CD8+ blood T cells by week 6 at 0.1 to 3.0 mg/kg. Part of the nonresponder group also had normalized T-cell clonal expansion that was low.

TCRdb keeps only in-frame clones here, not all; method: immunoSEQ multiplex PCR. The sample has tens of thousands of clones, about nine tenths seen once. Patients were ineligible given autoimmune disease history or systemic immunosuppression. Germline CDR1 is ENHRY and CDR2 is SYGVKD. Trimming shortened V by 10 bases and J by 2 bases, and 20 bases separated the two germline ends. This CDR3 comprises 15 residues. In its sample, this clone was seen once. As yet, its antigen is unknown. The sample here was CD4+ or CD8+ T cells sorted from blood, taken in a trial of the OX40 agonist ivuxolimab. The chain is built from TRBV10-3 and TRBJ1-2; no firm D call. The receptor's source is an adult with an advanced solid tumor such as melanoma, head and neck, liver or kidney cancer. The DNA of the CDR3 is TGTGCCACAGACCCTGACGGCGGACCCAACTATGGCTACACCTTC. Amino acids: CATDPDGGPNYGYTF.